The clone carrying this TCR beta chain is a singleton in its sample. As yet, its antigen is unknown. V gave up 1 base and J gave up 4 bases; unmatched junction bases: 4. CDR3 length: 15 amino acids. Germline CDR1 is SGHTA and CDR2 is FQGTGA. The record originates from a study of graft-versus-host responses after intestinal transplantation. This table comes from immunoSEQ multiplex PCR, and its TCRdb copy is limited to in-frame clones, with some not included. The sample lists about 36,000 clones; approximately 94% were seen once. Material: unstimulated CD4+ T cells sorted from spleen or lymph node cells, obtained before transplant. The chain carries TRBV7-3 and TRBJ2-1, with 7 bases lining up with TRBD2. This clonotype was sampled from a human donor who was the organ donor for an intestinal transplant. CDR3 sequence reads: CASSLRGGPYNEQFF. The CDR3 DNA follows: TGTGCCAGCAGCTTAAGGGGGGGACCATACAATGAGCAGTTCTTC.